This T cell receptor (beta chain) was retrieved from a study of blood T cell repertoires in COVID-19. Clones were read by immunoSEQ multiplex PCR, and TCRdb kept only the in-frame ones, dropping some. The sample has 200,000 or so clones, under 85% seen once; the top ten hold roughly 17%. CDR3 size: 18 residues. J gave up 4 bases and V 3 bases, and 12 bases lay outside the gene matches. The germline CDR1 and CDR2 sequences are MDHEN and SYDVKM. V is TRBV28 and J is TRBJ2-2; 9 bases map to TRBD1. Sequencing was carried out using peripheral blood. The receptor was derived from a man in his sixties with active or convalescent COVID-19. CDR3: CASSFYFGTGSSTGELFF. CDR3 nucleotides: TGTGCCAGCAGTTTTTACTTCGGGACAGGGAGTAGCACCGGGGAGCTGTTTTTT.